This TCR beta chain was sequenced for a study of blood T cell repertoires in COVID-19. The germline CDR1 and CDR2 sequences are LNHDA and SQIVND (reference sequence). The CDR3 is made up of 18 amino acids. V dropped 6 bases and J dropped 0 bases, with 23 bases sitting between them. The assay was immunoSEQ multiplex PCR, and TCRdb's table has in-frame clones only and misses some. The sample includes roughly 410,000 clones, around 87% of them seen just once. The sequencing input was peripheral blood. The chain recombines TRBV19 with TRBJ1-2, with D possibly being TRBD1 (6 bases). The TCR sequence derives from an older woman with COVID-19, enrolled during active disease. The CDR3 region has the DNA TGTGCCAGTAGGAACCTCCGGACAGCCAACATACCTAACTATGGCTACACCTTC. Encoded protein: CASRNLRTANIPNYGYTF.